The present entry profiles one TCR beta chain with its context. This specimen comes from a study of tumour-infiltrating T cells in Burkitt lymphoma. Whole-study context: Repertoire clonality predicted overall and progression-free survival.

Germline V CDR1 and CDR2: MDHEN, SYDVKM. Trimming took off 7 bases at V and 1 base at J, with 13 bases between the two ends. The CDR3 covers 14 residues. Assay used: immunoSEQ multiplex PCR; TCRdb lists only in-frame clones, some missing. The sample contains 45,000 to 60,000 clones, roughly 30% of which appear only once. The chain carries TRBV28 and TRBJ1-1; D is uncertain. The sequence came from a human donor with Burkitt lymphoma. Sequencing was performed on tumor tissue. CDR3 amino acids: CASTNLIGNTEAFF. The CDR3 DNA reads TGTGCCAGCACCAACCTGATCGGGAACACTGAAGCTTTCTTT.